This paragraph reports one T cell receptor (beta chain). Samples came from axillary lymph nodes draining the breast cancer. This specimen belongs to a study of breast tumors, draining lymph nodes, adjacent tissues. MiXCR, applied by TCRdb to the multiplex PCR reads, yields one record per CDR3 protein. Of 90,000 to 120,000 distinct CDR3 sequences listed, less than 25% are singletons. From germline, CDR1 is SEHNR and CDR2 FQNEAQ (reference sequence). The CDR3 runs 13 residues. Trimming left V 5 bases short and J 6 bases short, with 13 bases between. The clonotype originates from a female donor with breast cancer. Some clones in this sample may be carry-over from other donors' samples. The chain has TRBV7-9 and TRBJ1-1, with D perhaps TRBD1 (5 bases). The sample was axillary lymph node tissue. The CDR3 loop reads CASSRGGVAEAFF. CDR3 sequence (DNA): TGTGCCAGCAGCAGGGGAGGGGTCGCTGAAGCTTTCTTT.